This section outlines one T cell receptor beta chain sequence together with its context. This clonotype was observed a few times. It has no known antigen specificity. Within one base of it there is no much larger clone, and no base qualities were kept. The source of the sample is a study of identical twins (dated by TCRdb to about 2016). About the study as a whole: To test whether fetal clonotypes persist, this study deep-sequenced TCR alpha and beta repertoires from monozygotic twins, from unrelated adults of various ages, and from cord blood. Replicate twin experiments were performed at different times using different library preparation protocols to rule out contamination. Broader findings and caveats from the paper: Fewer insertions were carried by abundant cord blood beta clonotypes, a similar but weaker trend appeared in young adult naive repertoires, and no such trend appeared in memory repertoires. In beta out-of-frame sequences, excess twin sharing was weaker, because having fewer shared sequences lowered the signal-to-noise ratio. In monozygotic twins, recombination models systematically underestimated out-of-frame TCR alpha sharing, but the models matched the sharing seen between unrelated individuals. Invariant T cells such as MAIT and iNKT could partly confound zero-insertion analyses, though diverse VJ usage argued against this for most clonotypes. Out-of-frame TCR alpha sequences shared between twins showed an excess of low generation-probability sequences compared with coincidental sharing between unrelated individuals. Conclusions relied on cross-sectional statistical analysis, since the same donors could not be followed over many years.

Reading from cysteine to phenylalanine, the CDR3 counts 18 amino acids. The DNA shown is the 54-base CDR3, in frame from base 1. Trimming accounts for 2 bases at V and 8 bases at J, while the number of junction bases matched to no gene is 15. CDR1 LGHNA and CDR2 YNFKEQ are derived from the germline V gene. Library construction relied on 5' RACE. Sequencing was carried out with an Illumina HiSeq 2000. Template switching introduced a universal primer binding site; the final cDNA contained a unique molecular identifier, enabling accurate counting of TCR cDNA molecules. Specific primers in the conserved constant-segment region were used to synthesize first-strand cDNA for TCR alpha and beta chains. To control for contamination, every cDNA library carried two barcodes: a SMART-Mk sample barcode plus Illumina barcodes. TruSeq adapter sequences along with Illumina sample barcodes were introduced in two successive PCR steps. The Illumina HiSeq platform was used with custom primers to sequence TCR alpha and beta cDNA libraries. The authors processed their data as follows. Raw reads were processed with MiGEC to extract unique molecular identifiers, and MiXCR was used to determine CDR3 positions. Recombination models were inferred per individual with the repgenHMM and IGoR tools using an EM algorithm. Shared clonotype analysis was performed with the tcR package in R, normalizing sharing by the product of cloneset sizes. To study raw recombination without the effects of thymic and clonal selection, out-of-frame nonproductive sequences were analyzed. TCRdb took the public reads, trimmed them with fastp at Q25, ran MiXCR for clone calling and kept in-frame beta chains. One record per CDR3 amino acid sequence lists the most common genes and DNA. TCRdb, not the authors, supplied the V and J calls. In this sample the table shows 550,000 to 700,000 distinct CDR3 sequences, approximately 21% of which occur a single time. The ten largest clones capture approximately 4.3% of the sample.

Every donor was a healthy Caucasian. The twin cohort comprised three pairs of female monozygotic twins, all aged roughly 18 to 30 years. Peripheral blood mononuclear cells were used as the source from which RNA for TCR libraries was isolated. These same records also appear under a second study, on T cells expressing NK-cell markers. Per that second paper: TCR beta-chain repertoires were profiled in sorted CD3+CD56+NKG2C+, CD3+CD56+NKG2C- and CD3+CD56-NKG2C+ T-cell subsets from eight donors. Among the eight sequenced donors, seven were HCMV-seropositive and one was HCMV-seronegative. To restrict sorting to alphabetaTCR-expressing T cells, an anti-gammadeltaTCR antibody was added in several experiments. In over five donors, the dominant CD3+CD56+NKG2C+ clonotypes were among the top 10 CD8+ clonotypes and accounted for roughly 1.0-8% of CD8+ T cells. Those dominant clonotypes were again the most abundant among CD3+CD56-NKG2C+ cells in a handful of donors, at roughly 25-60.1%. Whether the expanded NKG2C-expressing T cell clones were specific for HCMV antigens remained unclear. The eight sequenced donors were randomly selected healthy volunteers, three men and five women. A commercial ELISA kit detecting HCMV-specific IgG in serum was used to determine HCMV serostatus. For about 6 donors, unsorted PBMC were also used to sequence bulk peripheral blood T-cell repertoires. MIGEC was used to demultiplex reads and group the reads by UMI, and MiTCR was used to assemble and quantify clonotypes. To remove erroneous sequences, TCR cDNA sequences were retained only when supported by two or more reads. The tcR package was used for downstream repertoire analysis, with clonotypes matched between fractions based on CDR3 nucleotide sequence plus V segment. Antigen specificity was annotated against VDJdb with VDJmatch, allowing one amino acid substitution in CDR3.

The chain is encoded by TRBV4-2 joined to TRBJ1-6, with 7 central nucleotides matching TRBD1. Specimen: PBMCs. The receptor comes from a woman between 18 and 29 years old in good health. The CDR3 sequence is CASSQLTGNLSWDSPLHF. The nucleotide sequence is TGTGCCAGCAGCCAACTGACAGGGAACCTTTCTTGGGATTCACCCCTCCACTTT.